This T cell receptor beta chain was documented in a study of blood T cell repertoires in COVID-19. Data came from immunoSEQ multiplex PCR; TCRdb stores just in-frame clones and leaves some out. This repertoire shows 95,000 to 150,000 clones, 90% found once; its top ten account for approximately 3.9%. In germline, CDR1 is MNHNY, CDR2 SVGAGI (reference sequence). The CDR3 has 17 residues. Trimming at V came to 5 bases and at J to 8 bases, leaving 13 bases not matched to a gene. The sequence came from a woman in her fifties or sixties with COVID-19, enrolled during active disease. The source material was peripheral blood. This rearrangement joins TRBV6-6 to TRBJ2-1; 12 positions match TRBD2. CDR3 in DNA: TGTGCCAGCAGTCGAACCCGACTAGCGGGGGAGGTCGATGAGCAGTTCTTC. Protein sequence: CASSRTRLAGEVDEQFF.